The clone carrying this T cell receptor (beta chain) has only one observation. The diagnostic criteria were recently defined, and patients with Susac syndrome met them for definite or probable disease. This sample stems from a study of CD8 T cells in Susac syndrome. RNA amounts of roughly 0.45 to 1 ug underwent reverse transcription with random hexamers. An immunoSEQ multiplex PCR amplified TCR beta CDR3 over 54 Vbeta and 13 Jbeta. Each CDR3 protein is one row after TCRdb ran MiXCR on the immunoSEQ multiplex PCR reads. The repertoire holds about 190,000 distinct CDR3 sequences, with 95% as singletons. This CDR3 has 15 amino acids. The V gene lost 6 bases and the J gene lost 7 bases, with 19 bases spanning the gap. Germline V gene sequence: CDR1 MDHEN, CDR2 SYDVKM.

This TCR was recovered from a human donor with Susac syndrome. This rearrangement joins TRBV28 to TRBJ2-1, with D uncertain. The sequencing sample was made of CD8+ T cells from PBMCs. CDR3 coding DNA: TGTGCCAGCAGCCCCCGGTACCCATGGGAAAATGAGCAGTTCTTC. Its protein product is CASSPRYPWENEQFF.